This T cell receptor (beta chain) is drawn from a study of molecular identifiers for immune sequencing clone quantification (dated by TCRdb to 2017 to 2018). In terms of the full investigation: For a replicate experiment, the RNA from either approximately 20,000 or 100,000 naive CD8 T cells was divided into five aliquots, and four of those aliquots went on to sequencing. This methods study used CD8 T cells to benchmark TCR RNA copy counting and molecular-identifier clustering-based TCR repertoire sequencing (MIDCIRS). General findings and caveats noted by the study authors: Modeling indicated roughly 3.2 TCR RNA copies recovered per cell, compared with roughly 10 by digital PCR, which implies a capture efficiency of approximately 29%. Naive libraries contained spiked-in Jurkat TCR RNA (roughly 10 copies' worth), which is not part of the donor repertoire. The sizes of highly expanded clones could end up underestimated when identical TCR molecules share a barcode. When barcode sub-clustering was left out, chimeric consensus sequences inflated TCR diversity, with chimeras reaching as high as 47%. Even against a background of 750,000 to 1,000,000 naive CD8 T cells, spiked-in Jurkat TCR RNA amounting to a single cell's worth was reported to be detectable. In CMV-specific effector cells, clones with more than 20 RNA copies accounted for over 97% of molecules, whereas in naive cells such clones accounted for under 1%.

Concerning this clonotype itself: What this receptor recognizes is not known. Qualities for individual bases were not recorded, and no much larger clone is one base off.

V sheds 4 bases and J sheds 1 base, leaving 11 bases between their ends. Measured from the cysteine to the phenylalanine, the CDR3 is 15 residues long. Just the 45-base CDR3 DNA is kept, in frame starting at base 1. The germline V gene (reference sequence) supplies CDR1 LNHDA and CDR2 SQIVND. The protocol used for the library was PCR. The sequencing machine was a NextSeq 500. Bulk TCR libraries were generated as previously described, with the TCR primers listed in Table S5 used. Purification of total RNA was performed with the Qiagen AllPrep DNA/RNA kit. Before analysis, reads from multiple sequencing runs of the same library were pooled. Per the source publication's procedure: Only reads with exact TCR constant sequence were kept, trimmed to 150 nt, and grouped by their 12-nt molecular barcodes. Within each barcode group, reads were sub-clustered at a 15% Levenshtein threshold, and quality-weighted consensus sequences were built per RNA molecule. Non-functional sequences were discarded, and so were lower-count sequences lying one edit away from another sequence. On the basis of fitting two negative binomial distributions, barcode sub-clusters with fewer than 20% of the maximum read count were discarded. Using fastp trimming at Q25 and MiXCR clonotype assembly, TCRdb reanalyzed the public sequencing data and kept in-frame beta chains. Rows with one shared CDR3 protein collapse into an entry with the most common genes and DNA. The V and J calls and clone size come from TCRdb's table, not from the authors' own analysis. The sample table shows 400,000 to 600,000 distinct CDR3 sequences, and roughly 26% are seen once. In total, the top ten clones hold 0.7% to 0.9% of the sample.

Libraries of naive CD8 T cells were built from approximately 20,000 to 1,000,000 sorted cells, with 10%, 30% or 50% of the purified RNA used. On a BD FACSAria II, naive CD8 T cells were FACS-sorted as CD8+CD4-CCR7+CD45RA+ and collected into RLT Plus buffer. More than 8 TCR copies' worth of Jurkat RNA were spiked into roughly 17,000-1,100,000 naive CD8 T cell samples to test detection sensitivity. Enrichment of CD8 T cells was performed with RosetteSep CD8+ T Cell Enrichment Cocktail and Ficoll-Paque, after which ACK red cell lysis was carried out. The specimen was naive CD8+ T cells from blood, with Jurkat cell RNA spiked in. Taken with the paper, the label for cell subset or site translates to: FACS-sorted CD8+CD4-CCR7+CD45RA+ naive T cells. The V and J genes are TRBV19 and TRBJ1-5; matching of 6 bases hints at TRBD1 as the D gene. The sequence was obtained from a human donor in good health. Some libraries in this study had Jurkat cell RNA spiked in. The nucleotide sequence reads as follows: TGTGCCAGTAGTAACGGACAGAGGAGCAATCAGCCCCAGCATTTT. The resulting protein is CASSNGQRSNQPQHF.